These T cell receptor beta chains were read from a single sample in a study of shared clonotypes between healthy human individuals. TCRdb keeps only in-frame clones here, not all; method: immunoSEQ multiplex PCR. The data contain roughly 2.6 million clones, around 90% of them seen just once; the ten biggest clones take up under 0.15%. Material for sequencing was naive CD4+ T cells sorted from blood. Receptors were obtained from a man between 18 and 29 years old in good health. Both conserved end residues are part of each CDR3. D genes are given only for firm matches. Size is stated for part of the rows, as once, few or many counts, or as a class when the clone is expanded.

CDR3: CAWSVGVTNEKLFF
DNA: TGTGCCTGGAGTGTGGGGGTAACTAATGAAAAACTGTTTTTT
size: -
V: TRBV30
J: TRBJ1-4
D: -

CDR3: CAWSQGGNNQPQHF
DNA: TGTGCCTGGAGTCAAGGGGGAAACAATCAGCCCCAGCATTTT
size: -
V: TRBV30
J: TRBJ1-5
D: -

CDR3: CASSERAGGWGEKLFF
DNA: TGCGCCAGCAGTGAACGGGCGGGGGGCTGGGGTGAAAAACTGTTTTTT
size: -
V: TRBV10-2
J: TRBJ1-4
D: -

CDR3: CASIGQGATEAFF
DNA: TGTGCCAGCATCGGACAGGGGGCCACTGAAGCTTTCTTT
size: -
V: TRBV27
J: TRBJ1-1
D: TRBD1

CDR3: CASSGTASYGYTF
DNA: TGTGCCAGCAGCGGCACAGCTTCCTATGGCTACACCTTC
size: -
V: TRBV7-2
J: TRBJ1-2
D: -

CDR3: CAWRTDRAPSREQYF
DNA: TGTGCCTGGAGGACAGACAGGGCGCCTTCGCGTGAGCAGTACTTC
size: once
V: TRBV30
J: TRBJ2-7
D: TRBD1

CDR3: CASSPRTGRMETQYF
DNA: TGTGCCAGCAGTCCTCGGACAGGGAGAATGGAGACCCAGTACTTC
size: -
V: TRBV6-1
J: TRBJ2-5
D: TRBD1

CDR3: CASSPTATNEKLFF
DNA: TGTGCCAGCAGCCCGACTGCAACTAATGAAAAACTGTTTTTT
size: -
V: TRBV9
J: TRBJ1-4
D: -

CDR3: CASSPQAVYSPLHF
DNA: TGTGCCAGCTCACCACAGGCAGTTTATTCACCCCTCCACTTT
size: -
V: TRBV18
J: TRBJ1-6
D: -

CDR3: CASGLATHIYF
DNA: TGTGCTAGTGGTTTGGCGACTCACATATATTTT
size: -
V: TRBV12-5
J: TRBJ1-3
D: -

CDR3: CASSEAQGLAGLGSYEQYF
DNA: TGTGCCAGCAGTGAAGCGCAGGGACTAGCGGGATTAGGCTCCTACGAGCAGTACTTC
size: once
V: TRBV6-1
J: TRBJ2-7
D: TRBD2

CDR3: CASSLVGGSATEAFF
DNA: TGTGCCAGCAGCTTAGTCGGGGGCAGCGCCACTGAAGCTTTCTTT
size: -
V: TRBV7-2
J: TRBJ1-1
D: -

CDR3: CASEVQGGPYEQYF
DNA: TGTGCCAGCGAAGTGCAGGGGGGACCCTACGAGCAGTACTTC
size: -
V: TRBV6-1
J: TRBJ2-7
D: -

CDR3: CASSSTSGTDTQYF
DNA: TGTGCCAGCAGCTCTACTAGCGGAACAGATACGCAGTATTTT
size: -
V: TRBV7-9
J: TRBJ2-3
D: TRBD2

CDR3: CASSQDRGLPNTEAFF
DNA: TGTGCCAGCAGCCAAGATCGGGGGCTACCGAACACTGAAGCTTTCTTT
size: -
V: TRBV14
J: TRBJ1-1
D: -

CDR3: CASSSTGSDYGYTF
DNA: TGTGCCAGCAGTTCGACGGGATCGGACTATGGCTACACCTTC
size: -
V: TRBV27
J: TRBJ1-2
D: -

CDR3: CASSLRRQETQYF
DNA: TGTGCCAGCAGCTTACGGAGACAAGAGACCCAGTACTTC
size: -
V: TRBV7-6
J: TRBJ2-5
D: -

CDR3: CASSPRIETRKETQYF
DNA: TGTGCCAGCTCACCAAGGATAGAAACCCGTAAAGAGACCCAGTACTTC
size: -
V: TRBV18
J: TRBJ2-5
D: -

CDR3: CASSSRQGVWAEAFF
DNA: TGTGCCAGCAGTTCCAGACAGGGAGTTTGGGCTGAAGCTTTCTTT
size: -
V: TRBV6-1
J: TRBJ1-1
D: TRBD1

CDR3: CASSGGTGGMEKLFF
DNA: TGTGCCAGCAGCGGCGGGACAGGGGGCATGGAAAAACTGTTTTTT
size: -
V: TRBV11-2
J: TRBJ1-4
D: TRBD1

CDR3: CASSLDREYYNEQFF
DNA: TGTGCCAGCAGCTTGGATAGGGAGTACTACAATGAGCAGTTCTTC
size: -
V: TRBV5-4
J: TRBJ2-1
D: -

CDR3: CASSGTSRTDTQYF
DNA: TGTGCCAGCAGCGGGACTAGCCGCACAGATACGCAGTATTTT
size: -
V: TRBV9
J: TRBJ2-3
D: TRBD2

CDR3: CASSDRPTGVAFF
DNA: TGTGCCAGCAGTGACCGTCCGACAGGGGTAGCTTTCTTT
size: -
V: TRBV2
J: TRBJ1-1
D: TRBD1

CDR3: CAISDWGARDQPQHF
DNA: TGTGCCATCAGTGATTGGGGGGCGAGAGACCAGCCCCAGCATTTT
size: -
V: TRBV10-3
J: TRBJ1-5
D: -

CDR3: CAISDRGRPYEQYF
DNA: TGTGCCATCAGTGACAGGGGGAGACCCTACGAGCAGTACTTC
size: -
V: TRBV10-3
J: TRBJ2-7
D: TRBD1

CDR3: CASSQPPFPTAGGLRTQYF
DNA: TGCGCCAGCAGCCAACCCCCCTTCCCTACCGCGGGGGGGTTAAGGACGCAGTATTTT
size: -
V: TRBV5-1
J: TRBJ2-3
D: TRBD2

CDR3: CASSSLTGNSPLHF
DNA: TGTGCCAGCAGTTCTCTGACAGGGAATTCACCCCTCCACTTT
size: -
V: TRBV6-6
J: TRBJ1-6
D: TRBD1